The rows below give T cell receptor beta chains drawn from one sample of a study of shared clonotypes between healthy human individuals. Clones were read by immunoSEQ multiplex PCR, and TCRdb kept only the in-frame ones, dropping some. The repertoire has fewer than 2.5 million clones, 80% to 95% of them found once; the top ten carry more than 0.35%. The sequenced sample consisted of naive CD4+ T cells from PBMCs. These receptors originate from a man between 18 and 29 years old in good health. Some clones in this sample may be carry-over from other donors' samples. Both conserved end residues are part of each CDR3. A D gene is named only where the DNA matches it firmly. Clone size, where shown, is once, few, many, or a class for clones that have expanded.

J: TRBJ2-7
V: TRBV5-1
size: .
D: TRBD1
DNA: TGCGCCAGCAGCTTGCAGGGGACAGGGGTTCTCGGCGAGCAGTACTTC
CDR3: CASSLQGTGVLGEQYF

J: TRBJ2-1
V: TRBV28
size: .
D: TRBD2
DNA: TGTGCCAGCGGGACTAGCGGGATATACAATGAGCAGTTCTTC
CDR3: CASGTSGIYNEQFF

J: TRBJ1-3
V: TRBV5-4
size: .
D: .
DNA: TGTGCCAGCAGCTTGGCAGGGACGGGAAACACCATATATTTT
CDR3: CASSLAGTGNTIYF

J: TRBJ1-2
V: TRBV5-5
size: .
D: .
DNA: TGTGCCAGCAGCTTGGGGGCAAGCCCAGGGAGCTACACCTTC
CDR3: CASSLGASPGSYTF

J: TRBJ2-7
V: TRBV28
size: .
D: TRBD2
DNA: TGTGCCAGCAGCCCAGGGGGACTAGCGGACCGATCCTACGAGCAGTACTTC
CDR3: CASSPGGLADRSYEQYF

J: TRBJ2-1
V: TRBV29-1
size: .
D: TRBD1
DNA: TGCAGCGGAACAGGGGGCAGGGAGCAGTTCTTC
CDR3: CSGTGGREQFF

J: TRBJ2-2
V: TRBV6-5
size: .
D: .
DNA: TGTGCCAGCGCTTTGAGGACCGGGGAGCTGTTTTTT
CDR3: CASALRTGELFF

J: TRBJ1-5
V: TRBV27
size: .
D: .
DNA: TGTGCCAGCAGTTTAAAGGCGGCAGTAAAATATAGCAATCAGCCCCAGCATTTT
CDR3: CASSLKAAVKYSNQPQHF

J: TRBJ2-7
V: TRBV13
size: .
D: .
DNA: TGTGCCAGCAGCATATACCAGGGTCGCGTCCACGAGCAGTACTTC
CDR3: CASSIYQGRVHEQYF

J: TRBJ2-7
V: TRBV5-5
size: .
D: .
DNA: TGTGCCAGCAGCTTGGGCCCCCAGGCGACCTACGAGCAGTACTTC
CDR3: CASSLGPQATYEQYF

J: TRBJ1-1
V: TRBV7-9
size: once
D: .
DNA: TGTGCCAGCAGCTTAAGGTTACGGGAAACTGAAGCTTTCTTT
CDR3: CASSLRLRETEAFF

J: TRBJ2-5
V: TRBV30
size: .
D: .
DNA: TGTGCCAGATCAGGGGTGCGGGAGACCCAGTACTTC
CDR3: CARSGVRETQYF

J: TRBJ1-2
V: TRBV29-1
size: .
D: .
DNA: TGCAGCGTTGAAAAGGGGGATTCAAGGGGCTACACCTTC
CDR3: CSVEKGDSRGYTF

J: TRBJ2-2
V: TRBV30
size: .
D: .
DNA: TGTGCCTGGAGTCAACAGGGACTCGGACTACTCCTCACCGGGGAGCTGTTTTTT
CDR3: CAWSQQGLGLLLTGELFF

J: TRBJ1-4
V: TRBV4-3
size: .
D: .
DNA: TGCGCCAGCAGCCAAGGGGTCGACAGCTTTAATGAAAAACTGTTTTTT
CDR3: CASSQGVDSFNEKLFF

J: TRBJ2-7
V: TRBV19
size: .
D: TRBD2
DNA: TGTGCCAGTAGTTTGGGACTAGCGGGAGGTTACGAGCAGTACTTC
CDR3: CASSLGLAGGYEQYF

J: TRBJ2-5
V: TRBV27
size: once
D: TRBD1
DNA: TGTGCCAGCAGTTCCAGGGGGTGGCAAGAGACCCAGTACTTC
CDR3: CASSSRGWQETQYF

J: TRBJ2-2
V: TRBV6-4
size: .
D: TRBD2
DNA: TGTGCCAGCAGGGGACTAGCTTTTACCGGGGAGCTGTTTTTT
CDR3: CASRGLAFTGELFF

J: TRBJ1-1
V: TRBV7-9
size: .
D: .
DNA: TGTGCCAGCAGCTCCTTACGACAAACGAACACTGAAGCTTTCTTT
CDR3: CASSSLRQTNTEAFF

J: TRBJ1-5
V: TRBV6-5
size: .
D: .
DNA: TGTGCCAGCAGTTACCAGGGGAATCAGCCCCAGCATTTT
CDR3: CASSYQGNQPQHF

J: TRBJ2-7
V: TRBV18
size: .
D: .
DNA: TGTGCCAGCTCACGGTCGGTCGGGACCCGCTCCTACGAGCAGTACTTC
CDR3: CASSRSVGTRSYEQYF

J: TRBJ1-5
V: TRBV5-1
size: .
D: .
DNA: TGCGCCAGCAGCTGGCAAGGGGATCAGCCCCAGCATTTT
CDR3: CASSWQGDQPQHF

J: TRBJ2-3
V: TRBV28
size: .
D: TRBD2
DNA: TGTGCCAGCAGTTCTAGCGGGGCTACAGATACGCAGTATTTT
CDR3: CASSSSGATDTQYF

J: TRBJ2-2
V: TRBV5-1
size: .
D: TRBD1
DNA: TGCGCCAGCAGCTACGATCGGACAGGGGGAAGCGGGGAGCTGTTTTTT
CDR3: CASSYDRTGGSGELFF

J: TRBJ2-5
V: TRBV14
size: .
D: .
DNA: TGTGCCAGCAGCCAGTGGGACTCGCAAGAGACCCAGTACTTC
CDR3: CASSQWDSQETQYF

J: TRBJ2-1
V: TRBV5-1
size: .
D: TRBD2
DNA: TGCGCCAGCAGCTTGATGGGCGGGAGGTCTACCTACAATGAGCAGTTCTTC
CDR3: CASSLMGGRSTYNEQFF

J: TRBJ2-1
V: TRBV7-6
size: .
D: TRBD2
DNA: TGTGCCAGCAGCTTAGAACTAGCGGGAGCAAGGGAGCAGTTCTTC
CDR3: CASSLELAGAREQFF

J: TRBJ2-1
V: TRBV5-1
size: .
D: TRBD2
DNA: TGCGCCAGCACCGAACTAGCGGGAGTCAACAATGAGCAGTTCTTC
CDR3: CASTELAGVNNEQFF

J: TRBJ2-5
V: TRBV28
size: .
D: TRBD2
DNA: TGTGCCAGCATTAAGCTGGATTTTGCGGGGAGGGCCAAAGAGACCCAGTACTTC
CDR3: CASIKLDFAGRAKETQYF

J: TRBJ2-7
V: TRBV28
size: .
D: TRBD2
DNA: TGTGCCAGCAAAGAACTAGCGGGAGACTTCTACGAGCAGTACTTC
CDR3: CASKELAGDFYEQYF

J: TRBJ2-3
V: TRBV4-2
size: .
D: TRBD1
DNA: TGTGCCAGCAGCCAGGGGGACAGGGGAGAGGCAGATACGCAGTATTTT
CDR3: CASSQGDRGEADTQYF

J: TRBJ2-7
V: TRBV6-6
size: .
D: TRBD1
DNA: TGTGCCAGCAGCCAGACAGGGTACGAGCAGTACTTC
CDR3: CASSQTGYEQYF

J: TRBJ2-1
V: TRBV7-3
size: .
D: TRBD2
DNA: TGTGCCAGCAGCCCAGGCGCTAGCGGGGACAATGAGCAGTTCTTC
CDR3: CASSPGASGDNEQFF

J: TRBJ1-2
V: TRBV4-1
size: few
D: .
DNA: TGCGCCAGCAGCCAAGAGGATCGACCACAGGTCTATGGCTACACCTTC
CDR3: CASSQEDRPQVYGYTF

J: TRBJ1-1
V: TRBV6-1
size: .
D: .
DNA: TGTGCCAGCAGTTCTAACGGGCCGCAACAAGCTTTCTTT
CDR3: CASSSNGPQQAFF

J: TRBJ1-3
V: TRBV7-8
size: once
D: .
DNA: TGTGCCAGCAGCCTCCAAACTTTTATTGACACCATATATTTT
CDR3: CASSLQTFIDTIYF

J: TRBJ2-1
V: TRBV10-3
size: once
D: TRBD2
DNA: TGTGCCATCAGAACCCTTAGCGGGTCTAAACAGTTCTTC
CDR3: CAIRTLSGSKQFF

J: TRBJ2-1
V: TRBV5-8
size: once
D: .
DNA: TGTGCCGGACGGGAGAGCTCCTACAATGAGCAGTTCTTC
CDR3: CAGRESSYNEQFF

J: TRBJ2-5
V: TRBV6-1
size: .
D: .
DNA: TGTGCCAGCAGTGAAGGGGGGGAGACCCAGTACTTC
CDR3: CASSEGGETQYF

J: TRBJ1-1
V: TRBV6-4
size: .
D: TRBD1
DNA: TGTGCCAGCAGTAAGACAGGGACTATGAACACTGAAGCTTTCTTT
CDR3: CASSKTGTMNTEAFF

J: TRBJ2-7
V: TRBV4-1
size: .
D: TRBD2
DNA: TGCGCCAGCAGTCCCGGACTAGCCGGTTGGGGCGAGCAGTACTTC
CDR3: CASSPGLAGWGEQYF

J: TRBJ2-1
V: TRBV30
size: once
D: TRBD2
DNA: TGTGCCTGGAGTGGCCGAGCGGGAAAATCCTACAATGAGCAGTTCTTC
CDR3: CAWSGRAGKSYNEQFF

J: TRBJ2-1
V: TRBV29-1
size: .
D: .
DNA: TGCAGCTATTATGGGGAGAGCTCCTACAATGAGCAGTTCTTC
CDR3: CSYYGESSYNEQFF

J: TRBJ2-1
V: TRBV7-2
size: .
D: .
DNA: TGTGCCAGCGGCAGTTCAACCTCCTACAATGAGCAGTTCTTC
CDR3: CASGSSTSYNEQFF

J: TRBJ2-7
V: TRBV28
size: .
D: .
DNA: TGTGCCAGCAGTTTGAGACGGGCCTACGAGCAGTACTTC
CDR3: CASSLRRAYEQYF

J: TRBJ2-2
V: TRBV7-3
size: .
D: .
DNA: TGTGCCAGCAGCTTAAAAGCCGGCCTGAACACCGGGGAGCTGTTTTTT
CDR3: CASSLKAGLNTGELFF

J: TRBJ1-1
V: TRBV11-2
size: .
D: .
DNA: TGTGCCAGCAGCTTAAGGGCAGGCGTGCTTTTTACTGAAGCTTTCTTT
CDR3: CASSLRAGVLFTEAFF

J: TRBJ2-3
V: TRBV5-1
size: .
D: TRBD1
DNA: TGCGCCAGCAGCTTGCCGACGGGACAGCCCACAGATACGCAGTATTTT
CDR3: CASSLPTGQPTDTQYF

J: TRBJ1-2
V: TRBV18
size: .
D: .
DNA: TGTGCCAGCTCACCAGGTACAGGGCCCAGCTATGGCTACACCTTC
CDR3: CASSPGTGPSYGYTF

J: TRBJ1-3
V: TRBV30
size: once
D: .
DNA: TGTGCCTGGAGTTCAGGGATAGGAAACACCATATATTTT
CDR3: CAWSSGIGNTIYF

J: TRBJ2-7
V: TRBV14
size: .
D: .
DNA: TGTGCCAGCAGCCTCCCGGGTCGCTACGAGCAGTACTTC
CDR3: CASSLPGRYEQYF

J: TRBJ1-4
V: TRBV28
size: .
D: .
DNA: TGTGCCAGCAGCTCGCCGACCCCTCAAACGAAAACTAATGAAAAACTGTTTTTT
CDR3: CASSSPTPQTKTNEKLFF

J: TRBJ2-5
V: TRBV7-9
size: .
D: .
DNA: TGTGCCAGCAGCTCCTATGGGCCGAGCACCTGGGAGACCCAGTACTTC
CDR3: CASSSYGPSTWETQYF

J: TRBJ2-5
V: TRBV7-2
size: .
D: .
DNA: TGTGCCAGCAGCTCCCCCGGCCAAGAGACCCAGTACTTC
CDR3: CASSSPGQETQYF